Listed below are T cell receptor beta chains from one sample, sequenced in a study of immune evolution from preneoplasia to lung adenocarcinoma. The table came from immunoSEQ multiplex PCR; TCRdb's copy has only in-frame clones and leaves some out. Of thousands of clones in the sample, approximately 83% were seen once. Sequenced: FFPE minimally invasive lung adenocarcinoma tissue. These receptors were collected from a person aged 65-85 years with lung adenocarcinoma. Both conserved end residues are part of each CDR3. A D gene is named only where the DNA matches it firmly. Clone sizes are given selectively: once, few, many, or a class where the clone is expanded.

j_call | clone_size | v_call | d_call | cdr3_nt | cdr3_aa
TRBJ1-6 | - | TRBV27 | - | TGTGCCAGCAGTTTATTCGGGGGGCTGTCACCCCTCCACTTT | CASSLFGGLSPLHF
TRBJ1-4 | once | TRBV19 | - | TGTGCCAGTAGTTTCATAGGACGGACAAGTGAAAAACTGTTTTTT | CASSFIGRTSEKLFF
TRBJ1-2 | - | TRBV7-2 | - | TGTGCCAGCAGCTTAGTAAGGGGTCAGGGAGATGGCTACACCTTC | CASSLVRGQGDGYTF
TRBJ2-3 | - | TRBV2 | - | TGTGCCAGCTTTGGCACGGCTGGGGATACGCAGTATTTT | CASFGTAGDTQYF
TRBJ1-6 | - | TRBV15 | - | TGTGCCACCAGCGGGGAGGACCATTCAATTAATTCACCCCTCCACTTT | CATSGEDHSINSPLHF
TRBJ2-3 | few | TRBV19 | - | TGTGCCAGTAGCTTGGTGGTGGACCATACGAACACAGATACGCAGTATTTT | CASSLVVDHTNTDTQYF
TRBJ1-4 | once | TRBV6-6 | TRBD1 | TGTGCCAGCAGAGGACAGGGGGGTAATGAAAAACTGTTTTTT | CASRGQGGNEKLFF
TRBJ2-2 | - | TRBV14 | - | TGTGCCAGCAGCCAACTCGGGGGAGGCACCGGGGAGCTGTTTTTT | CASSQLGGGTGELFF
TRBJ1-1 | - | TRBV18 | - | TGTGCCAGCTCACTACAAAGGGGGGTCACTGAAGCTTTCTTT | CASSLQRGVTEAFF
TRBJ1-1 | - | TRBV11-2 | - | TGTGCCAGCAGTTTGGATAGGAACACTGAAGCTTTCTTT | CASSLDRNTEAFF
TRBJ1-2 | few | TRBV19 | - | TGTGCCAGTAGTATAGAGACGAGCTATGGCTACACCTTC | CASSIETSYGYTF
TRBJ2-3 | - | TRBV11-2 | - | TGTGCCAGCAGCTATGGAACAGGGTTTCGTAGCACAGATACGCAGTATTTT | CASSYGTGFRSTDTQYF
TRBJ2-7 | - | TRBV1 | - | TGCACGACGAGGCTTCGGGACAGGCGGACCTACGAGCAGTACTTC | CTTRLRDRRTYEQYF
TRBJ2-1 | - | TRBV10-3 | TRBD2 | TGTGCCATCAGTGAAGGTGGGACTAGCGGGACCCACAATGAGCAGTTCTTC | CAISEGGTSGTHNEQFF
TRBJ1-3 | - | TRBV7-9 | TRBD1 | TGTGCCAGCAGCCCGGACAGGAGCTCTGGAAACACCATATATTTT | CASSPDRSSGNTIYF
TRBJ1-1 | - | TRBV9 | - | TGTGCCAGCAGCGTATTGGAGATAAACACTGAAGCTTTCTTT | CASSVLEINTEAFF
TRBJ1-2 | - | TRBV6-1 | - | TGTGCCAGCAGTGAAGCGGGAGGGTATGGCTACACCTTC | CASSEAGGYGYTF
TRBJ1-6 | - | TRBV19 | TRBD1 | TGTGCCACCCAGGGACAGGGACGTTCACCCCTCCACTTT | CATQGQGRSPLHF
TRBJ2-3 | - | TRBV9 | - | TGTGCCAGCAGCGCGGGGTTGGGGTTTAGCACAGATACGCAGTATTTT | CASSAGLGFSTDTQYF
TRBJ1-5 | - | TRBV28 | - | TGTGCCAGCAGCGTCAGACAGTACAATCAGCCCCAGCATTTT | CASSVRQYNQPQHF
TRBJ2-1 | - | TRBV5-1 | TRBD2 | TGCGCCAGCAGCTTTACTAGCGGAGTGTACAATGAGCAGTTCTTC | CASSFTSGVYNEQFF
TRBJ1-2 | - | TRBV21-1 | - | TGTGCCAGCAGCTCCGGACAGAAGTTTATCTATGGCTACACCTTC | CASSSGQKFIYGYTF
TRBJ1-2 | - | TRBV20-1 | - | TGCAGTGCGAGGGGCGGCTATGGCTACACCTTC | CSARGGYGYTF
TRBJ1-5 | few | TRBV28 | TRBD1 | TGTGCCAGCAGTACTAGACAGGGCTACAATCAGCCCCAGCATTTT | CASSTRQGYNQPQHF
TRBJ2-7 | - | TRBV19 | TRBD1 | TGTGCCAGTAGTATCGGAGGGACAGGGGGATACGAGCAGTACTTC | CASSIGGTGGYEQYF
TRBJ2-3 | few | TRBV6-4 | TRBD2 | TGTGCCAGCAGTGACTCAACTAGCGGGGGGGCAGATACGCAGTATTTT | CASSDSTSGGADTQYF
TRBJ2-2 | - | TRBV6-1 | - | TGTGCCAGCTCTTCTCGGTTGGCCGGGGAGCTGTTTTTT | CASSSRLAGELFF
TRBJ2-1 | - | TRBV29-1 | - | TGCAGCGTTGAATATGTCCCCTACAATGAGCAGTTCTTC | CSVEYVPYNEQFF
TRBJ2-1 | - | TRBV27 | - | TGTGCCAGCAGCGCCCGAGCGGTTGGGGCCAATGAGCAGTTCTTC | CASSARAVGANEQFF
TRBJ2-2 | - | TRBV27 | TRBD2 | TGTGCCAGCAGTCCACTCCGGACTAGCGGGGGGGCGGTCGGGGAGCTGTTTTTT | CASSPLRTSGGAVGELFF
TRBJ1-1 | - | TRBV15 | TRBD1 | TGTGCCACCAGGGGACAGAGGGGAACAAGGGGGCTAGGTAGCACTGAAGCTTTCTTT | CATRGQRGTRGLGSTEAFF
TRBJ2-1 | - | TRBV5-1 | - | TGCGCCAGCAGCCCCCGAGGGCAGGGGTACAATGAGCAGTTCTTC | CASSPRGQGYNEQFF
TRBJ1-2 | - | TRBV28 | TRBD1 | TGTGCCAGCAGTCCCTCACGGATTGGGGACAGCAACTATGGCTACACCTTC | CASSPSRIGDSNYGYTF
TRBJ1-3 | - | TRBV30 | - | TGTGCCTGGAGCGGGGTTAGCTCTGGAAACACCATATATTTT | CAWSGVSSGNTIYF
TRBJ1-1 | - | TRBV30 | - | TGTGCCTGGATCCAGGAGACTGAAGCTTTCTTT | CAWIQETEAFF
TRBJ2-3 | - | TRBV10-2 | - | TGCGCCAGCAGTCCGGGACTGGGGGCGGATACGCAGTATTTT | CASSPGLGADTQYF
TRBJ1-6 | once | TRBV30 | - | TGTGCCTGGAGGCCCTCGGGTTCACCCCTCCACTTT | CAWRPSGSPLHF
TRBJ1-6 | few | TRBV6-5 | - | TGTGCCAGCAGTCCCCGGGACACATCACCCCTCCACTTT | CASSPRDTSPLHF
TRBJ1-2 | - | TRBV5-1 | - | TGCGCCAGCAGCTCGGGGGAGGGGTACTATGGCTACACCTTC | CASSSGEGYYGYTF
TRBJ1-5 | - | TRBV6-1 | TRBD1 | TGTGCCAGCAGTGACCAAGGGGGCGTGGGAGTGGATGGCAATCAGCCCCAGCATTTT | CASSDQGGVGVDGNQPQHF
TRBJ1-1 | - | TRBV28 | - | TGTGCCAGCGTATACTCGGACATCATGAACACTGAAGCTTTCTTT | CASVYSDIMNTEAFF
TRBJ2-1 | - | TRBV6-1 | - | TGTGCCAGCAGTGACGAGCGGAATGAGCAGTTCTTC | CASSDERNEQFF
TRBJ2-4 | - | TRBV9 | - | TGTGCCAGCAGCGCCCCCAATAGAGACATTCAGTACTTC | CASSAPNRDIQYF
TRBJ1-5 | - | TRBV6-1 | - | TGTGCCAGCAGTGCCGACAGGAGTCAGCCCCAGCATTTT | CASSADRSQPQHF
TRBJ1-1 | - | TRBV18 | - | TGTGCCAGCTCACCACCCAACAGGATGGGAACAGGTGAAGCTTTCTTT | CASSPPNRMGTGEAFF
TRBJ1-1 | - | TRBV6-5 | - | TGTGCCAGCAGGGACTCAGGGTTAGGGGACGGGGCTTTCTTT | CASRDSGLGDGAFF
TRBJ2-2 | - | TRBV2 | - | TGTGCCAGCAACAAGGAGGGCCCTGTAACCGGGGAGCTGTTTTTT | CASNKEGPVTGELFF
TRBJ2-2 | - | TRBV5-1 | TRBD1 | TGCGCCAGCAGCCCTGACGGGACAGGGTTCAACACCGGGGAGCTGTTTTTT | CASSPDGTGFNTGELFF
TRBJ2-7 | once | TRBV4-2 | - | TGTGCCAGCAGCCAAGTTCTGACCAGGGGGGGAGACGAGCAGTACTTC | CASSQVLTRGGDEQYF
TRBJ1-1 | once | TRBV6-1 | - | TGTGCCAGCAGCGCGAGATCGGACGGGAACACTGAAGCTTTCTTT | CASSARSDGNTEAFF
TRBJ2-2 | - | TRBV11-2 | TRBD1 | TGTGCCAGCAGCTCACCGGGACAGAAAACCGGGGAGCTGTTTTTT | CASSSPGQKTGELFF